The clone carrying this T cell receptor (beta chain) counts as medium-sized. This record comes from a study of spatial heterogeneity in lung cancer. Every cDNA TCR molecule received its own unique molecular identifier. TCRdb analysed the 5' RACE reads with MiXCR anew, one entry per CDR3 protein. Of 20,000 to 25,000 distinct CDR3 sequences listed, just over 4.5% are singletons. Germline lookup yields CDR1 MDHEN and CDR2 SYDVKM. V was cut by 6 bases and J by 2 bases, with 17 bases left in between. The CDR3 consists of 15 residues. Time point reported: sample taken at primary tumor resection. Tumor, nontumor lung or frozen PBMC supplied whole RNA that was sequenced unsorted. Samples came from 72 TRACERx patients with untreated early-stage lung cancer.

The sequencing used PBMCs, collected at surgery. The gene calls are TRBV28 and TRBJ2-7, with D perhaps assigned TRBD1 or TRBD2 (6 bases each). The clonotype originates from a male donor with early-stage non-small cell lung cancer. The CDR3 DNA reads TGTGCCAGCAGCCCCAAGGGGGGAGTAGCCTACGAGCAGTACTTC. Translation: CASSPKGGVAYEQYF.